This T cell receptor beta chain was identified in a study of blood T cells in healthy people across ages. The V gene end was trimmed by 0 bases and the J gene end by 0 bases; junction bases not matched to a gene: 1. The CDR3 is 16 amino acids. Germline loops: CDR1 SGDLS, CDR2 YYNGEE. This clonotype was counted between two and nine times. With a J-beta primer mix and a sample-barcoded 5' primer, a second PCR ran about 6 to 11 cycles. A single record per CDR3 protein comes from TCRdb applying MiXCR to the 5' RACE reads. The sample holds 1.5 million to 2 million distinct CDR3 sequences, 49% seen once. The receptor was derived from a woman in her 40s in good health. This chain connects TRBV9 to TRBJ2-3; 10 nucleotides line up with TRBD1. Sequenced sample: blood. CDR3: CASSVEGQGSTDTQYF. CDR3 DNA sequence: TGTGCCAGCAGCGTAGAGGGACAGGGGAGCACAGATACGCAGTATTTT.